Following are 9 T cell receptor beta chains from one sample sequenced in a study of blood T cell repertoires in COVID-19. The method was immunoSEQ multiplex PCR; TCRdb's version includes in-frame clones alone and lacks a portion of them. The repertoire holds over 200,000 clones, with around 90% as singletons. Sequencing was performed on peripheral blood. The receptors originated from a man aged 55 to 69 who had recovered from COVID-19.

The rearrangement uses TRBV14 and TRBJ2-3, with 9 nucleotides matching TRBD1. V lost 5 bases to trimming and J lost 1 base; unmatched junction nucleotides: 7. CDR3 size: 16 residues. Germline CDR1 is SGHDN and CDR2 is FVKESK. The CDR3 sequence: CASSSTGGIGTDTQYF. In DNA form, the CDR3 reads TGTGCCAGCAGCAGTACAGGGGGCATCGGCACAGATACGCAGTATTTT.

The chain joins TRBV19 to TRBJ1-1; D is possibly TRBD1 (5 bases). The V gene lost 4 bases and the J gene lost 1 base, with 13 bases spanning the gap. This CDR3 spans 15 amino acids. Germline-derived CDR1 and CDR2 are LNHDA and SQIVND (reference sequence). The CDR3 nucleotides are TGTGCCAGTAGTACCCGGTCAGGGCGGAACACTGAAGCTTTCTTT. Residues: CASSTRSGRNTEAFF.

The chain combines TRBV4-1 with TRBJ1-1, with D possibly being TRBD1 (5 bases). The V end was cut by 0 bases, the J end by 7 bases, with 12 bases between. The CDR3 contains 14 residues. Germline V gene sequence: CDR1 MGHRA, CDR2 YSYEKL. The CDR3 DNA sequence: TGCGCCAGCAGCCAAGAACAGGTCGGTAGTGAAGCTTTCTTT. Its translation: CASSQEQVGSEAFF.

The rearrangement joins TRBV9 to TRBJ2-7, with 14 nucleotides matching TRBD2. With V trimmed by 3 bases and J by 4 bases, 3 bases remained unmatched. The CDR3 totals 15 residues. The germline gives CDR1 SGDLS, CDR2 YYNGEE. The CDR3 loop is CASSGGLAGVYEQYF. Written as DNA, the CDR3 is TGTGCCAGCAGCGGGGGACTAGCGGGGGTTTACGAGCAGTACTTC.

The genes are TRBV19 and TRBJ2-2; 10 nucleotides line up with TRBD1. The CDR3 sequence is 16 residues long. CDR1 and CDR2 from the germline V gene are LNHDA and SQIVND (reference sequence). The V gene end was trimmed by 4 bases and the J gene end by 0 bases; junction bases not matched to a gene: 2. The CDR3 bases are TGTGCCAGTAGTAGGACAGGGGGGCCGAACACCGGGGAGCTGTTTTTT. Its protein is CASSRTGGPNTGELFF.

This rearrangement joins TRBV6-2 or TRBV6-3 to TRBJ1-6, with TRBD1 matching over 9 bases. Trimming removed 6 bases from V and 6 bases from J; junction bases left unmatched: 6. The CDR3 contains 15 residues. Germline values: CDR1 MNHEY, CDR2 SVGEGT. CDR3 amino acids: CASSPGTGRNSPLHF. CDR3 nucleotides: TGTGCCAGCAGCCCCGGGACAGGGCGTAATTCACCCCTCCACTTT.

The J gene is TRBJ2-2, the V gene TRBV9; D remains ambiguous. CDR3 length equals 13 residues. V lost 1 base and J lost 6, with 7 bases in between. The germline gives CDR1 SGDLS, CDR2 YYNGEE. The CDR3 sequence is CASSVFGSGELFF. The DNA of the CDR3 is TGTGCCAGCAGCGTATTTGGCTCCGGGGAGCTGTTTTTT.

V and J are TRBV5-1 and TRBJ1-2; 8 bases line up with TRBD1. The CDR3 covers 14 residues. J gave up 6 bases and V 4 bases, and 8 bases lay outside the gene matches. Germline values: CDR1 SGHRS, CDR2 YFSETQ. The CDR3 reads CASSVLTGENGYTF. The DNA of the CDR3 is TGCGCCAGCAGCGTATTGACAGGGGAAAATGGCTACACCTTC.

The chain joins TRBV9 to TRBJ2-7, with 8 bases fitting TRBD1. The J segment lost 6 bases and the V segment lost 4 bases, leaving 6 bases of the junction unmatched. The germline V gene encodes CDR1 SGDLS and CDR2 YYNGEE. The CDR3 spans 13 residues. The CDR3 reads CASSTGQGGEQYF. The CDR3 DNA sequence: TGTGCCAGCAGCACCGGACAGGGTGGCGAGCAGTACTTC.